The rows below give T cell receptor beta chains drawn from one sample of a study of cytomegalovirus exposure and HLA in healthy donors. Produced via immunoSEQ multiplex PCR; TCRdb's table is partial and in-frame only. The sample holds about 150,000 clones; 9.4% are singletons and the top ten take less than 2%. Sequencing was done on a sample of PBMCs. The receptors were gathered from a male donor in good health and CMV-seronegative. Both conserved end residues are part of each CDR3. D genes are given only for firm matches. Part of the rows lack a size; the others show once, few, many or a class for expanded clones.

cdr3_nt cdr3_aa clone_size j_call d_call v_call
TGTGCCAGCAGCTTCCGCCGGGAGACCCCCGAGCAGTACTTC CASSFRRETPEQYF few TRBJ2-7 - TRBV5-5
TGTGCCAGTAGTATAGATCTACCCGGGACAGTACAAACTGAAGCTTTCTTT CASSIDLPGTVQTEAFF - TRBJ1-1 TRBD1 TRBV19
TGCGCCAGCAGCCGGGCTAGCGGGGCTAGAGATACGCAGTATTTT CASSRASGARDTQYF few TRBJ2-3 TRBD2 TRBV4-1
TGTGCCAGCAGGCTCGGGCGGGGGTCTTCTGAAGCTTTCTTT CASRLGRGSSEAFF - TRBJ1-1 - TRBV28
TGTGCCAGCAGCACCGCCGGGACTAGAAGGAACGAGCAGTACTTC CASSTAGTRRNEQYF few TRBJ2-7 TRBD2 TRBV13
TGTGCCAGCAGCGTAGTGGGGGCTAGCGGGAGATCCTACAATGAGCAGTTCTTC CASSVVGASGRSYNEQFF - TRBJ2-1 TRBD2 TRBV9
TGTGCCAGCAGCGACGGCGGTTCTCCATACAATGAGCAGTTCTTC CASSDGGSPYNEQFF few TRBJ2-1 - TRBV9
TGTGCCAGTAGTATAGTAAGTTACAGGGCACATGACACTGAAGCTTTCTTT CASSIVSYRAHDTEAFF - TRBJ1-1 - TRBV19
TGTGCCAGCAGCCTCCGGGGGGAGTTAAATGAGCAGTTCTTC CASSLRGELNEQFF - TRBJ2-1 TRBD2 TRBV28
TGTGCCAGCAGCGGATACAGGGGATACAATGAGCAGTTCTTC CASSGYRGYNEQFF - TRBJ2-1 TRBD1 TRBV9
TGCGCCAGCAGCCGCCGGACAGAGCTCGAGCAGTACTTC CASSRRTELEQYF few TRBJ2-7 - TRBV4-3
TGTGCCAGCTCACCGGCCGACAGGGTGTACAACACTGAAGCTTTCTTT CASSPADRVYNTEAFF few TRBJ1-1 TRBD1 TRBV18
TGCGCCAGCAGCCCGGGGTCTGAAACAGATACGCAGTATTTT CASSPGSETDTQYF few TRBJ2-3 - TRBV5-1
TGTGCCAGCAGCTCTCGACAGGGGGCTGAAGCTTTCTTT CASSSRQGAEAFF few TRBJ1-1 TRBD1 TRBV7-3
TGTGCCAGCAGCTTTGGGACAGATAGCAATCAGCCCCAGCATTTT CASSFGTDSNQPQHF few TRBJ1-5 TRBD1 TRBV7-8
TGTGCCAGCAGCTTAGTACAGGCCAACAATGAGCAGTTCTTC CASSLVQANNEQFF - TRBJ2-1 - TRBV7-9
TGTGCCACATGGGTTGACAGCATGAACACTGAAGCTTTCTTT CATWVDSMNTEAFF - TRBJ1-1 - TRBV2
TGTGCCAGCAGACCAGGGGGCGCCGGTACTGAAGCTTTCTTT CASRPGGAGTEAFF - TRBJ1-1 TRBD1 TRBV27